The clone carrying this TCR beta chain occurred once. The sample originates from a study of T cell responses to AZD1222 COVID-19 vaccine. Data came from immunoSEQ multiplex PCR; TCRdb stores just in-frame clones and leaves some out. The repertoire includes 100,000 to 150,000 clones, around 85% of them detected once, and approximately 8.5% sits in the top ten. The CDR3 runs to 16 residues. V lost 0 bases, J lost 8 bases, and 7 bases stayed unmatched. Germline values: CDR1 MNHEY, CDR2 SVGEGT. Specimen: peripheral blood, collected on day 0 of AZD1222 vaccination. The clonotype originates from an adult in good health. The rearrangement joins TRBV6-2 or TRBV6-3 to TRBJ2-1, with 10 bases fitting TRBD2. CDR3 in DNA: TGTGCCAGCAGTTACTCCCCGTCTAGCGGGAGCCATGAGCAGTTCTTC. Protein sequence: CASSYSPSSGSHEQFF.